This T cell receptor (beta chain) appears in the sequencing data of a study of lung T cells in sarcoidosis with Löfgren's syndrome. In the study overall: Repertoire analyses centered on Löfgren's syndrome patients.

A note on this clonotype: This may be a read error, as it is one base from a much larger clone.

TCRdb processed the reads anew with MiXCR; each CDR3 protein has one entry. In the table there are around 21,000 distinct CDR3 sequences, approximately 21% of which are singletons. The CDR3 is made up of 14 amino acids. Germline CDR1 and CDR2: SQVTM and ANQGSEA. The V end lost 8 bases, the J end lost 3 bases, and 18 bases lay between the germline ends. The source material was CD4+ T cells from PBMCs. This TCR was sampled from a human donor with sarcoidosis (Löfgren's syndrome or another form), or a control subject (not recorded which). The V gene is TRBV29-1, the J gene TRBJ2-3, with a tentative D call TRBD2 (6 bases). CDR3 loop: CSIGGLGLTDTQYF. CDR3 nucleotide sequence: TGCAGCATTGGTGGCCTGGGACTTACAGATACGCAGTATTTT.